The source of this T cell receptor beta chain is a study of T cell repertoires in cytomegalovirus infection (dated by TCRdb to between 2018 and 2021). General notes on the study: The peptide stimulations were aimed at well-studied HLA-B-restricted epitopes as well as recently identified HLA-C-restricted CMV epitopes, whose presentation resists viral immunomodulation. The HLA type of each donor mattered for the analysis, because public TCR beta signatures pointed to carriage of CMV infection along with the matching HLA type.

Sequencing was carried out with an Illumina HiSeq 1500. In TCRdb, the public reads were trimmed at Q25 with fastp and aligned with MiXCR, with productive beta chains retained. Each entry is one CDR3 protein sequence, shown with its most common DNA and genes. The sample profile shows about 770,000 distinct CDR3 sequences; 25% to 30% of them were found once. In total, the top ten clones hold over 10% of the sample. Per the germline V gene (reference sequence), PRHDT is the CDR1 and FYEKMQ is the CDR2. The CDR3 spans 13 residues, from the cysteine through the phenylalanine. The sequence is cut down to CDR3 DNA, 39 bases in frame from base 1. V was cut back by 0 bases and J by 6 bases, leaving a gap of 8 bases between them. In the paper's terms, the treatment or condition label means: in vitro stimulation with specific CMV peptide epitopes to enrich CMV-specific T cells. General findings and caveats noted by the study authors: Carriers of CMV infection plus the relevant HLA type were discriminated by the cumulative frequency of public TCR beta family members in the study cohort and in an independent 352-donor cohort. In the ex vivo response, HLA-C-restricted CMV-specific TCR beta clonotypes were dominant, and in two of eight donors the single most frequent clonotype came from this HLA-C-restricted group.

With respect to this clonotype: There is no known antigen for this receptor. No much larger clone is present one base from it, and per-base qualities are unavailable.

The receptor chain draws on TRBV13 and TRBJ1-2; the D gene cannot be resolved reliably. The starting material was cultured CD8+ T cells from PBMCs, obtained from culture after CMV antigen stimulation. The TCR sequence derives from a human donor in good health (CMV status not recorded). Some clones in this sample may be carry-over from other donors' samples. CDR3 protein: CASSLGRSHGYTF. The DNA sequence is TGTGCCAGCAGCTTAGGCCGGTCGCATGGCTACACCTTC. Outside the CDR3, residues come from the reference TRBV13 and TRBJ1-2 proteins, so the full variable domain is: AAGVIQSPRHLIKEKRETATLKCYPIPRHDTVYWYQQGPGQDPQFLISFYEKMQSDKGSIPDRFSAQQFSDYHSELNMSSLELGDSALYFCASSLGRSHGYTFGSGTRLTVV.